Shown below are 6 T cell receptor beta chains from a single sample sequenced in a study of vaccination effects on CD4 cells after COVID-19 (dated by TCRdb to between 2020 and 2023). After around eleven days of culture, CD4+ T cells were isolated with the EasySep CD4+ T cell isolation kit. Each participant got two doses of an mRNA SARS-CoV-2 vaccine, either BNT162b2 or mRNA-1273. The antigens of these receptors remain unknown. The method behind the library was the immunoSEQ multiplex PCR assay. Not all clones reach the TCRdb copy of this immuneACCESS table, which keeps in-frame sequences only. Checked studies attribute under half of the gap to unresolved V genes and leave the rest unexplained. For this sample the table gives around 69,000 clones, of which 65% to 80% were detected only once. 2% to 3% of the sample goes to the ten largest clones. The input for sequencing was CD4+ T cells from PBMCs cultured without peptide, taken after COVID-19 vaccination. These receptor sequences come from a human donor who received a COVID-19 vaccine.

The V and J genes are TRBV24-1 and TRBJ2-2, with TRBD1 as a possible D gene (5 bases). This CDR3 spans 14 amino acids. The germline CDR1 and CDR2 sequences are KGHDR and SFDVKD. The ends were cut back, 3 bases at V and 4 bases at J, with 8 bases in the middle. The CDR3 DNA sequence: TGTGCCACCAGTGATACAGGCGCCACCGGGGAGCTGTTTTTT. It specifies CATSDTGATGELFF.

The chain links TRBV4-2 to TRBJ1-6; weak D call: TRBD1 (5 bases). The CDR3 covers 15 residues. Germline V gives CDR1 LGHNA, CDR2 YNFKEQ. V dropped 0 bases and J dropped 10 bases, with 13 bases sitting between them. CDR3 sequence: CASSQDGAAYSPLHF. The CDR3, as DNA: TGTGCCAGCAGCCAAGACGGGGCAGCTTACTCACCCCTCCACTTT.

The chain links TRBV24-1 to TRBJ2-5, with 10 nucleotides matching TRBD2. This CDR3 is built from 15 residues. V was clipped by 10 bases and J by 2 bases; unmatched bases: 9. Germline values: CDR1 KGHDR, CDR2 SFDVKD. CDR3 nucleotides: TGTGCCACGAGTATCCCTAGCGGGGGACAAGAGACCCAGTACTTC. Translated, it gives CATSIPSGGQETQYF.

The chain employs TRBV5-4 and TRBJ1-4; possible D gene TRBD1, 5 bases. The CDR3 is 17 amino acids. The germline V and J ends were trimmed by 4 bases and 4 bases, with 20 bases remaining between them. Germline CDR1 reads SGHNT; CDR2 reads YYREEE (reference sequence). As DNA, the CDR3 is TGTGCCAGCAGCCCGACCGCCGGGACGGGTATTAATGAAAAACTGTTTTTT. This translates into CASSPTAGTGINEKLFF.

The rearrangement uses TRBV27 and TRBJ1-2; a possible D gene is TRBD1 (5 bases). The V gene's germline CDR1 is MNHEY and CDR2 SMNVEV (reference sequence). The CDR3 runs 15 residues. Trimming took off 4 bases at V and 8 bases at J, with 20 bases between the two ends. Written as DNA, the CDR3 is TGTGCCAGCAGTTACCAAAACAGGCTATCGGAGGGCTACACCTTC. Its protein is CASSYQNRLSEGYTF.

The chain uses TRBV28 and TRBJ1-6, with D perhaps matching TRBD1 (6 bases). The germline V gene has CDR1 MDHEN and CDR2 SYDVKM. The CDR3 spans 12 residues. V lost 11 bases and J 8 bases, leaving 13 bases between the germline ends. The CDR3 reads CAGNRAYSPLHF. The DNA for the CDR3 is TGTGCCGGCAACAGGGCCTATTCACCCCTCCACTTT.